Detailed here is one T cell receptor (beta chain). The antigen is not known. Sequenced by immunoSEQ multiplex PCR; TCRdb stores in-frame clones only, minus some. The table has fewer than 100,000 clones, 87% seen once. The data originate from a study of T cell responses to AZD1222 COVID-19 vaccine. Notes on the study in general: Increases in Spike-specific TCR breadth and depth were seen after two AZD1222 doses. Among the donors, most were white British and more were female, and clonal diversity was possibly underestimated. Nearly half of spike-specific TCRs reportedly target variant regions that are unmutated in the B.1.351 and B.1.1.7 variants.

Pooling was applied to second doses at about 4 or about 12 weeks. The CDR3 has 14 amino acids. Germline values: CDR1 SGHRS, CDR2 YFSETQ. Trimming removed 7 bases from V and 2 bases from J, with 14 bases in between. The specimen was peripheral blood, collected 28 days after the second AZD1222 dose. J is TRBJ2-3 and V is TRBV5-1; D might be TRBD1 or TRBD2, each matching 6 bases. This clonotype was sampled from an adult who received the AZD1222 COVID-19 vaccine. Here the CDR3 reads CASGGPRFTDTQYF. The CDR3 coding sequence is TGCGCCAGCGGGGGGCCGCGGTTCACAGATACGCAGTATTTT.